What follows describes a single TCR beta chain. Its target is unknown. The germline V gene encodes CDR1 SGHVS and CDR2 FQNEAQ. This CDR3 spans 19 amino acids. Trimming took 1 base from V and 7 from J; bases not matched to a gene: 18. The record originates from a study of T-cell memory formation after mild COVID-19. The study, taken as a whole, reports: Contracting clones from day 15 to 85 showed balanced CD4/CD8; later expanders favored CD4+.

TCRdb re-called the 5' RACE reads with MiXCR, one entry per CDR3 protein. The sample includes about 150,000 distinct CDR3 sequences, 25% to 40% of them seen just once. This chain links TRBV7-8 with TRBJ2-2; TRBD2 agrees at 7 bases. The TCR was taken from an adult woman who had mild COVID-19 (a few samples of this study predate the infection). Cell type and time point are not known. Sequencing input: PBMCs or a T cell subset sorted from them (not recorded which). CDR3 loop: CASSLGPGTTSRVVGELFF. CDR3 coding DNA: TGTGCCAGCAGCTTAGGGCCGGGGACTACCTCCAGGGTGGTCGGGGAGCTGTTTTTT.